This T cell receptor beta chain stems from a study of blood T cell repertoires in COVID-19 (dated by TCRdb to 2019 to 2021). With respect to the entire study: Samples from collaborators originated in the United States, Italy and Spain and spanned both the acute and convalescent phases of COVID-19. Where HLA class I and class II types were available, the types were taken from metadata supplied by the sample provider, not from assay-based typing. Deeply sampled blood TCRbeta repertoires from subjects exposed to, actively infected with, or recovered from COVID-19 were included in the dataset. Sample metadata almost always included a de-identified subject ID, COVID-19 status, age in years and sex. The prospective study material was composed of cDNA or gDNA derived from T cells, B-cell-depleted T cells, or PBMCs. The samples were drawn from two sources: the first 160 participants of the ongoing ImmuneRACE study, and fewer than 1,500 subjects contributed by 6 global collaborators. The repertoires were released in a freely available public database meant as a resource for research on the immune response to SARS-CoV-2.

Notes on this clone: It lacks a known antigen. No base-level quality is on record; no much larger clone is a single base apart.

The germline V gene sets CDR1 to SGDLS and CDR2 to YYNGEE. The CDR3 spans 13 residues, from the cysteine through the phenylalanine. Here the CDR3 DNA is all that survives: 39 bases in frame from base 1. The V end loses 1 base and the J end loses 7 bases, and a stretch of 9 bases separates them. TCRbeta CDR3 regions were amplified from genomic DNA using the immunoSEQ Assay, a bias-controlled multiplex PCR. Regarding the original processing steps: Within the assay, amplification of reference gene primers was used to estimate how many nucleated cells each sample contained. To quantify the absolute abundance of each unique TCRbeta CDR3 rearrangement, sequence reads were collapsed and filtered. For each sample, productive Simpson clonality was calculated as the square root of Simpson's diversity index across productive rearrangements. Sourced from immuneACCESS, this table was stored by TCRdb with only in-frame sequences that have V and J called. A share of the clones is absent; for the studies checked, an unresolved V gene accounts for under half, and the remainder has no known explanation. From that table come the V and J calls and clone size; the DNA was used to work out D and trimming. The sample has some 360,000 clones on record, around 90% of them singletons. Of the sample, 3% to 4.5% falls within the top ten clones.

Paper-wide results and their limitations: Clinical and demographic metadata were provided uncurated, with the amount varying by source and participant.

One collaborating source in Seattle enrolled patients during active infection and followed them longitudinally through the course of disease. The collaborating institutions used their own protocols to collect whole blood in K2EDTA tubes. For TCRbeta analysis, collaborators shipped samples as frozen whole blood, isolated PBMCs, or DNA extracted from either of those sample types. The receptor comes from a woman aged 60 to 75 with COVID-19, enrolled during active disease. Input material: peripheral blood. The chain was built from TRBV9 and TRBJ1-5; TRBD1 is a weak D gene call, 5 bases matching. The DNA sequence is TGTGCCAGCAGCGTACAGGGTGGCCAGCCCCAGCATTTT. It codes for CASSVQGGQPQHF.